The clone carrying this T cell receptor beta chain was seen ten or more times. Its antigen remains unknown. The TCR beta library used iRepertoire HTBI primers with Arm-PCR amplification of CDR3. TCRdb itself ran the multiplex PCR reads through MiXCR, one entry per CDR3 protein. The sample lists 300,000 to 500,000 distinct CDR3 sequences, less than 25% occurring once. Stated time point: persistent/refractory GD, antithyroid drugs over 5 years with positive TRAb. After RNA was extracted from PBMCs, the TCR library was made from it. EDTA tubes held roughly 9 milliliters of peripheral blood from each patient. This sample is part of a study of regulatory T cells in long-lasting Graves disease. Background on the study: Disease was considered persistent Graves' disease after over 5 years of antithyroid drugs (with positive TSH receptor antibodies).

Study-level results: Persistent disease favored TRBV28, TRBJ1-2 and TRBJ2-5. In persistent patients, shared public clonotypes (over 2,500) outnumbered those in new patients (about 1,000).

This CDR3 is 13 amino acids long. The V end lost 5 bases, the J end lost 6 bases, and 14 bases lay between the germline ends. CDR1 SGHVS and CDR2 FNYEAQ come from the germline V gene. The sequence was collected from a female donor with Graves disease. The V and J genes are TRBV7-6 and TRBJ2-7; D perhaps matches TRBD2 (5 bases). Source: peripheral blood mononuclear cells (PBMCs), taken when the disease was refractory, from a patient treated with antithyroid drugs. The CDR3: CASSRTSFSEQYF. In DNA, the CDR3 is TGTGCCAGCAGCCGAACTAGTTTCTCCGAGCAGTACTTC.